Following are 7 T cell receptor beta chains from one sample sequenced in a study of blood T cell repertoires in COVID-19. The method was immunoSEQ multiplex PCR; TCRdb's version includes in-frame clones alone and lacks a portion of them. The profile shows 60,000 or so clones, approximately 89% of them singletons. Sequenced input: peripheral blood. Receptors originate from a woman in her sixties with active COVID-19.

The chain has TRBV7-9 and TRBJ2-1, with 7 bases lining up with TRBD1. J was trimmed by 2 bases and V by 4 bases; bases with no gene match: 5. There are 15 residues in the CDR3. Germline-derived CDR1 and CDR2 are SEHNR and FQNEAQ (reference sequence). The CDR3 region is CASSSYRGPYNEQFF. As DNA, the CDR3 is TGTGCCAGCAGCTCCTACAGGGGCCCCTACAATGAGCAGTTCTTC.

The V and J genes are TRBV11-1 and TRBJ2-5; D gene uncertain. This CDR3 region has 13 residues. CDR1 is SGHAT and CDR2 is FQDESV in the germline V gene (reference sequence). The germline V and J ends were trimmed by 2 bases and 2 bases, with 6 bases remaining between them. CDR3 coding DNA: TGTGCCAGCAGCTTAACACCTCAAGAGACCCAGTACTTC. Translating it yields CASSLTPQETQYF.

This rearrangement joins TRBV5-1 to TRBJ1-1; D call uncertain. From germline, CDR1 is SGHRS and CDR2 YFSETQ. Trimming took 0 bases from V and 8 from J, leaving 11 bases between them. The CDR3 contains 13 residues. CDR3 loop: CASSLEGSREAFF. As DNA, the CDR3 is TGCGCCAGCAGCTTGGAAGGGAGCCGCGAAGCTTTCTTT.

The chain links TRBV9 to TRBJ2-1, with TRBD1 matching 8 bases. The CDR3 covers 17 residues. V gave up 0 bases and J gave up 7 bases; unmatched junction bases: 12. The germline CDR1 and CDR2 sequences are SGDLS and YYNGEE. This chain's CDR3 is CASSVAPAGGFRNEQFF. Written as DNA, the CDR3 is TGTGCCAGCAGCGTAGCCCCCGCAGGGGGCTTTAGAAATGAGCAGTTCTTC.

V and J are TRBV4-3 and TRBJ2-5; 7 bases fit TRBD1. Germline V lookup: CDR1 LGHNA, CDR2 YSLEER. Unmatched junction bases numbered 4, after V lost 1 base and J lost 8 bases. CDR3 length: 13 amino acids. CDR3 bases: TGCGCCAGCAGCCAAGGGGAAGGGGGCACCCAGTACTTC. This sequence encodes CASSQGEGGTQYF.

The genes are TRBV6-1 and TRBJ2-3; tentative D call: TRBD1 (7 bases). There are 15 residues in the CDR3. Germline CDR1 and CDR2: MNHNS and SASEGT. V was clipped by 3 bases and J by 10 bases, with 20 bases between them. CDR3 sequence (DNA): TGTGCCAGCAGTGAGCGACAGGGAGGAGGAGAACCGCAGTATTTT. Its translation: CASSERQGGGEPQYF.

The rearrangement links TRBV11-2 to TRBJ2-1; tentative D call: TRBD2 (5 bases). Germline loops: CDR1 SGHAT, CDR2 FQNNGV. This CDR3 comprises 13 residues. The V end was cut by 0 bases, the J end by 8 bases, with 8 bases between. For the CDR3, the DNA is TGTGCCAGCAGCTTAGACCTAGCCGATGAGCAGTTCTTC. Protein product: CASSLDLADEQFF. Looking up the rest from reference TRBV11-2 and TRBJ2-1 gives the full variable domain: EAGVAQSPRYKIIEKRQSVAFWCNPISGHATLYWYQQILGQGPKLLIQFQNNGVVDDSQLPKDRFSAERLKGVDSTLKIQPAKLEDSAVYLCASSLDLADEQFFGPGTRLTVL.